This record looks at one TCR beta chain sequence and its context. What it binds is unknown. PCR involved 60 Vbeta and 13 Jbeta primers. Sequencing used immunoSEQ multiplex PCR; TCRdb keeps in-frame clones, though not all of them. The sample contains roughly 120,000 clones, roughly four fifths of which appear only once. The data were taken from a study of cytomegalovirus exposure and HLA in healthy donors. General study points: TCR beta V segments were, for the most part, productive about 90% or about 30% of the time in an earlier analysis.

Germline-derived CDR1 and CDR2 are SNHLY and FYNNEI. This CDR3 has 17 amino acids. V gave up 2 bases and J gave up 8 bases; unmatched junction bases: 14. This sequence originates from a male donor in good health and CMV-seropositive. The chain recombines TRBV2 with TRBJ2-1; 8 bases are a match to TRBD1. Sequencing input: PBMCs. CDR3 region: CASSESVSGRGRDEQFF. As DNA, the CDR3 is TGTGCCAGCAGTGAATCGGTATCGGGCAGGGGGCGCGATGAGCAGTTCTTC. Full variable domain (missing parts from reference TRBV2 and TRBJ2-1): EPEVTQTPSHQVTQMGQEVILRCVPISNHLYFYWYRQILGQKVEFLVSFYNNEISEKSEIFDDQFSVERPDGSNFTLKIRSTKLEDSAMYFCASSESVSGRGRDEQFFGPGTRLTVL.